Here is one T cell receptor (beta chain) with its context. This clone's antigen is unknown. Base qualities are not recorded, but no much larger clone differs from it by a single base. RNA was extracted using the RNeasy kit, and roughly 0.5 to 1 ug of the RNA was reverse transcribed with random hexamers. The immunoSEQ multiplex PCR assay, which covers 54 Vbeta and 13 Jbeta segments, was used to amplify TCR beta CDR3 regions. PCR amplification bias was corrected by using a synthetic template baseline for primer optimization and computational correction. The study's own analysis went as follows. Only productive sequences were kept, with reads annotated to V, D and J genes according to IMGT and analyzed in immunoSEQ Analyzer. Clonality was computed as one minus Shannon entropy normalized by log2 of the number of productive unique sequences. For each patient and control, public and private clones were evaluated among the 100 most prevalent clones. Clones were defined as Susac-specific if absent from the healthy and MS cohorts, from approximately 1,100 published viral clones and from other ImmuneACCESS disease sequences. In-frame beta chains were kept once TCRdb had trimmed the public reads at Q25 with fastp and called clones with MiXCR. When rows share a CDR3 protein, they turn into one entry using the most common DNA and genes. TCRdb's processing, not the authors' own work, is the source of the V and J calls. For this sample there are about 240,000 distinct CDR3 sequences; almost 97% appear just once. The ten largest account for 0.1% of the sample.

High-throughput TCR beta sequencing profiled peripheral blood CD8+ and CD4+ T cells from healthy donors, Susac syndrome patients and multiple sclerosis patients. Susac syndrome patients met recently defined diagnostic criteria for definite or probable disease. Bulk CD8+ and CD4+ T cells were purified by magnetic negative isolation, while CD8+ TEMRA cells were enriched using FACS. Blood was collected in EDTA tubes and processed within 24 hours, with PBMCs isolated through density gradient centrifugation. PBMCs intended for TCR sequencing were cryopreserved in liquid nitrogen and thawed later in a water bath at 37 degrees C. Purity of sorted or isolated CD4+, CD8+ and CD8+ TEMRA cells was at least 90%. This sample is part of a study of CD8 T cells in Susac syndrome (dated by TCRdb to about 2019). Notes on the research overall: Of the Susac syndrome patients who were sequenced, roughly 6 had clinically active disease and about eight were in clinical remission. At blood withdrawal, Susac syndrome patients were therapy-naive, treated with corticosteroids (with IVIg additionally given to some), or treated with IVIg alone. The study used repertoire sequencing to test whether antigen drove CD8+ T cell activation and differentiation in Susac syndrome. The investigation overall reported the following: The TCR sequencing and HLA analysis was acknowledged to have included a relatively small number of individuals. In the CD4+ T cell repertoire of Susac syndrome patients, clonal expansion was not detected.

This receptor was taken from a human donor with Susac syndrome. Sequenced input: CD4+ T cells from PBMCs.

CDR3 protein: CASNEGAKNIQYF. The DNA reads as follows: TGCGCCAGCAACGAGGGAGCCAAAAACATTCAGTACTTC. The chain is encoded by TRBV5-1 joined to TRBJ2-4; TRBD2 could be the D gene, as 5 bases match. CDR1 and CDR2 (SGHRS, YFSETQ) derive from the germline V gene. From cysteine to phenylalanine, the CDR3 is 13 amino acids long. Just CDR3 DNA is preserved here, 39 bases in frame from base 1. The V end loses 6 bases and the J end loses 0 bases, and a stretch of 7 bases separates them. Extended through the reference TRBV5-1 and TRBJ2-4 proteins, this CDR3 yields the full variable domain: KAGVTQTPRYLIKTRGQQVTLSCSPISGHRSVSWYQQTPGQGLQFLFEYFSETQRNKGNFPGRFSGRQFSNSRSEMNVSTLELGDSALYLCASNEGAKNIQYFGAGTRLSVL.